This T cell receptor (beta chain) emerged from a study of cytotoxic CD8 clonotypes in ibrutinib-treated CLL. Profiled with immunoSEQ multiplex PCR; TCRdb holds only in-frame clones, not every one. In the table there are about 45,000 clones, approximately 65% of which are singletons. V was shortened by 5 bases and J by 4 bases, with 14 bases between the two germline ends. The CDR3 is 14 residues long. Germline CDR1 and CDR2: LNHDA and SQIVND (reference sequence). The source of this sequence is a human donor with chronic lymphocytic leukemia. Source: PBMCs, taken after 24 months of ibrutinib treatment. The chain carries TRBV19 and TRBJ1-2; D gene uncertain. The CDR3 region has the DNA TGTGCCAGTAGTCTCGAGACCCGCAGCTATGGCTACACCTTC. Translated: CASSLETRSYGYTF.